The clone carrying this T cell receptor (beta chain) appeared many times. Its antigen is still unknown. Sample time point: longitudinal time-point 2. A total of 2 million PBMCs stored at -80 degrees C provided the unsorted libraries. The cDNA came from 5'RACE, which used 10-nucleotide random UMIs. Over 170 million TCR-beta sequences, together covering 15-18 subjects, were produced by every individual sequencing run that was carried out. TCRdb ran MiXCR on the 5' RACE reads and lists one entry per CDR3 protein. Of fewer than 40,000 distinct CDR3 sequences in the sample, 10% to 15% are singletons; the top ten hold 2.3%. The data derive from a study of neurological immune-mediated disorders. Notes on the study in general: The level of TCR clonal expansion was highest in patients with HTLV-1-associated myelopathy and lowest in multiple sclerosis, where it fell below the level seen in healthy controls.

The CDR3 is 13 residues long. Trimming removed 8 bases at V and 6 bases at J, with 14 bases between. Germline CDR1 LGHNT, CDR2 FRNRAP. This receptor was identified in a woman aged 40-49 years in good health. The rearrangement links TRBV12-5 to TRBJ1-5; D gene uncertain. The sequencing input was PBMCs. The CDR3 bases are TGTGCTAGTAGAGAGGGTGTGGGTCAGCCCCAGCATTTT. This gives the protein CASREGVGQPQHF.